The present T cell receptor beta chain was sequenced within a study of siplizumab effects on memory and regulatory T cells. A note on this clone: What it binds is not known. One end of the junction does not line up with germline, which may come from a read error.

Study results and limitations: Alloreactive clones mapping to unstimulated subsets formed only a minor fraction. Proliferating Tregs' suppressive function in siplizumab cultures went unconfirmed. Under siplizumab, an average about 70% of mappable alloreactive CD4+ clones were Treg-derived, compared with 25% to 30% in controls.

Sequenced by immunoSEQ multiplex PCR; TCRdb stores in-frame clones only, minus some. The profile covers about 120,000 clones, with 90% to 95% appearing a single time and under 2% taken by the ten largest. Sequencing input: non-Treg CD4+ T cells sorted from blood. The clonotype was recovered from a human donor in good health.

The CDR3 protein is CASSAGTSRYGQYF. CDR3 sequence (DNA): TGTGCCAGCAGCGCCGGGACTAGCAGATACGGGCAGTACTTC. This sequence joins TRBV2 and TRBJ2-7, with TRBD2 matching over 9 bases. This CDR3 has 14 amino acids. Germline CDR1 reads SNHLY; CDR2 reads FYNNEI.